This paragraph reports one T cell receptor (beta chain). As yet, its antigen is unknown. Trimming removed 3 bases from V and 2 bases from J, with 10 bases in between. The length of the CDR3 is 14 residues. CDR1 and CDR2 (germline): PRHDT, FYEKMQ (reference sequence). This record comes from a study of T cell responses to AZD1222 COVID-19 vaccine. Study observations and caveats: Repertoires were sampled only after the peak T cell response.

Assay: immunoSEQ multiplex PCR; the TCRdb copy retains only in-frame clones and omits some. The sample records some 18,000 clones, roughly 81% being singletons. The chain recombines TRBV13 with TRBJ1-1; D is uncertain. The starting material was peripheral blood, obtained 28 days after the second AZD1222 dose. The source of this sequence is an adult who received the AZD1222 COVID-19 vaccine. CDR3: CASSFGLLNTEAFF. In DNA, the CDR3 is TGTGCCAGCAGCTTTGGGTTGTTAAACACTGAAGCTTTCTTT.